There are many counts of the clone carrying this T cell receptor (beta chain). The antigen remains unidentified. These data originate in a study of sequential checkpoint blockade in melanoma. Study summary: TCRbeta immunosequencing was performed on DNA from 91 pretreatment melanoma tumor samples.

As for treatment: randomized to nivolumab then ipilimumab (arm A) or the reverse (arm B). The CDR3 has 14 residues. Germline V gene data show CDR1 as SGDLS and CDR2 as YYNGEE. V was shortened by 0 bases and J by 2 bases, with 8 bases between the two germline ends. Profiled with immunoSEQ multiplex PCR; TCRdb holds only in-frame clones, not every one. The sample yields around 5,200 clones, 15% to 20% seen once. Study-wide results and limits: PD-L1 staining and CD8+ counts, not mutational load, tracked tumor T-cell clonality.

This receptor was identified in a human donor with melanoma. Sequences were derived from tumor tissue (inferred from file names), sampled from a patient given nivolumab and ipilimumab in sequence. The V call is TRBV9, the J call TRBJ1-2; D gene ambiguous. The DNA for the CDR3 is TGTGCCAGCAGCGTAGCTCCGGGGAACTATGGCTACACCTTC. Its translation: CASSVAPGNYGYTF.